Included here is one T cell receptor beta chain sequence, with context. Its antigen is unknown. One end of the junction varies from germline; a read error may be responsible. The data are from a study of T cell responses to AZD1222 COVID-19 vaccine. CDR3 length equals 14 residues. Germline CDR1 is SQVTM and CDR2 is ANQGSEA. Notes on the study in general: The donor group comprised mostly white British people and more females; the analysis possibly underestimated clonal diversity.

Repertoires were generated with immunoSEQ multiplex PCR, while TCRdb's copy carries only in-frame clones and drops some. The table includes roughly 14,000 clones, about nine tenths detected once. The chain carries TRBV29-1 and TRBJ1-4, with D hard to call. Source: peripheral blood, taken 28 days after the second AZD1222 dose. The clonotype comes from an adult who received the AZD1222 COVID-19 vaccine. CDR3 sequence: CSAGGSPGNGKLFF. The CDR3 DNA sequence: TGCAGCGCCGGAGGGAGTCCGGGGAATGGAAAACTGTTTTTT.